In its sample, the clone carrying this T cell receptor (beta chain) was seen many times. The antigen is unknown. Patients chosen for sequencing had CD8+CD57+ cells that had expanded, as shown by flow cytometry. The V and J ends lost 10 bases and 3 bases respectively, with 11 bases between them. This CDR3 comprises 12 residues. Both TCR beta VDJ combination and CDR3 sequence profiling were carried out. Genomic DNA was the template for this profiling. Via MiXCR, TCRdb re-called the reads, giving one row per CDR3 protein. The repertoire holds around 500,000 distinct CDR3 sequences, approximately 32% seen once, with less than 1% in the top ten. This record belongs to a study of CD8+CD57+ T cells in acquired aplastic anemia. The wider study: Isolated CD4+ and CD8+ cells, once sorted, yielded DNA averaging around 3 ug. General study results and limits: Patients had fewer than 35 CD8+ CDR3 sequences in common with controls (the shared set).

Sequenced input: sorted CD4+, CD8+, or CD8+CD57+ T cells (not recorded which) from PBMCs. This clonotype was sampled from a human donor with aplastic anemia. This rearrangement joins TRBV12-3 or TRBV12-4 to TRBJ2-3; weak D call: TRBD1 (6 bases). CDR3 sequence reads: CATRGLTDTQYF. The CDR3 region has the DNA TGTGCCACCAGGGGCCTGACAGATACGCAGTATTTT.